Given below is one TCR beta chain in context. Between the trimmed V and J ends, which lost 2 bases and 3 bases, there was a span of 11 bases. The germline V gene encodes CDR1 MNHNS and CDR2 SASEGT. The CDR3 has 15 residues. Original analysis: For nucleated cells, counts were estimated from reference gene primer amplification. Profiling relied on immunoSEQ multiplex PCR, and the TCRdb table lists in-frame clones only, not all of them. That table supplies the V and J calls and clone size; D and trimming were determined from the DNA. The sample lists around 170,000 clones, about 82% occurring once. The sample originates from a study of blood T cell repertoires in COVID-19. Study-level information: The United States, Italy and Spain were the sources of the acute and convalescent COVID-19 samples.

This receptor was obtained from a man between 65 and 85 years old with active or convalescent COVID-19. Sample: peripheral blood. This rearrangement joins TRBV6-1 to TRBJ1-3, with D uncertain. This CDR3 is CASSERRAVGNTIYF. As DNA, the CDR3 is TGTGCCAGCAGTGAAAGGAGGGCTGTTGGAAACACCATATATTTT.